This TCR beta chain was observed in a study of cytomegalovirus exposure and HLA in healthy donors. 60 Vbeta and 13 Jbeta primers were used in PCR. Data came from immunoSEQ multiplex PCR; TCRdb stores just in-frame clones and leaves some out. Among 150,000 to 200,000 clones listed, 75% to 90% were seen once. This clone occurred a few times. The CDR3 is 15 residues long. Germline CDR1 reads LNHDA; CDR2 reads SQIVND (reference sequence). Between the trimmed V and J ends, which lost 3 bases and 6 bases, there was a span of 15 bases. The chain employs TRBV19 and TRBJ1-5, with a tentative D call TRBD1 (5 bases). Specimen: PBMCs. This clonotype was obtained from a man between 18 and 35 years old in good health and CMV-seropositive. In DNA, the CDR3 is TGTGCCAGTAGTATCATTGGGGCAGGCGCTCAGCCCCAGCATTTT. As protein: CASSIIGAGAQPQHF.